One sample yielded the 26 T cell receptor beta chains listed below, sequenced in a study of blood T cell repertoires in COVID-19 (dated by TCRdb to 2019 to 2021). Receptor amplification or capture employed the immunoSEQ multiplex PCR assay. Not all clones reach the TCRdb copy of this immuneACCESS table, which keeps in-frame sequences only. Checked studies attribute under half of the gap to unresolved V genes and leave the rest unexplained. The sample yields some 210,000 clones; about 83% were counted once. The ten largest clones take up 4.5% to 5.5% of the sample. Material for sequencing was peripheral blood. The receptors here all came from a woman aged 70-85 years with active or convalescent COVID-19.

The chain has TRBV2 and TRBJ1-3; 10 positions agree with TRBD1. From germline, CDR1 is SNHLY and CDR2 FYNNEI. V dropped 6 bases and J dropped 4; count of bases not matched to a gene: 9. The CDR3 has 16 residues. CDR3 coding DNA: TGTGCCAGCAGCCTTCCCGGGACAGGGGTCGGAAACACCATATATTTT. Its protein is CASSLPGTGVGNTIYF.

The genes are TRBV27 and TRBJ2-1; a weak D match, TRBD2 (6 bases). The V end was cut by 6 bases, the J end by 0 bases, with 18 bases between. In germline, CDR1 is MNHEY, CDR2 SMNVEV (reference sequence). CDR3 size: 17 residues. The CDR3 here is CASRITGTSSSYNEQFF. The CDR3 nucleotides read TGTGCCAGCAGAATAACCGGGACTTCCAGCTCCTACAATGAGCAGTTCTTC.

The V gene is TRBV5-4, the J gene TRBJ2-6, with D perhaps matching TRBD2 (5 bases). Trimming left V 3 bases short and J 0 bases short, with 13 bases between. The V gene's germline CDR1 is SGHNT and CDR2 YYREEE (reference sequence). This CDR3 spans 17 amino acids. The CDR3 DNA sequence: TGTGCCAGCAGCTCACGCAACGGAGGCTCTGGGGCCAACGTCCTGACTTTC. As protein: CASSSRNGGSGANVLTF. Complete variable domain (other parts from reference TRBV5-4 and TRBJ2-6): ETGVTQSPTHLIKTRGQQVTLRCSSQSGHNTVSWYQQALGQGPQFIFQYYREEENGRGNFPPRFSGLQFPNYSSELNVNALELDDSALYLCASSSRNGGSGANVLTFGAGSRLTVL.

This clone was seen a handful of times. CDR3 sequence: CASSFAGAAQPQHF. DNA of the CDR3: TGTGCCAGCAGTTTTGCGGGGGCAGCTCAGCCCCAGCATTTT. The genes are TRBV28 and TRBJ1-5; perhaps TRBD1 as D (6 bases). V lost 3 bases to trimming and J lost 6 bases, with 12 bases between them. Looked up from germline, CDR1 is MDHEN and CDR2 is SYDVKM. The CDR3 consists of 14 residues.

J is TRBJ2-2 and V is TRBV9, with D perhaps TRBD2 (5 bases). The CDR3 totals 15 residues. The V end lost 2 bases, the J end lost 1 base, and 9 bases lay between the germline ends. CDR1 SGDLS and CDR2 YYNGEE come from the germline V gene. As DNA, the CDR3 is TGTGCCAGCAGCGTTTGGCGGGTGAACACCGGGGAGCTGTTTTTT. Translating gives CASSVWRVNTGELFF.

This clone turned up a few times. The chain recombines TRBV7-8 with TRBJ2-1; TRBD2 matches 11 bases. The CDR3 extends over 18 amino acids. Per the germline V gene, CDR1 is SGHVS and CDR2 is FQNEAQ. V was pared by 5 bases and J by 5 bases, with 14 bases of the junction left unmatched. Here the CDR3 reads CASSQAKIAGGPHNEQFF. For the CDR3, the DNA is TGTGCCAGCAGCCAGGCAAAAATAGCGGGAGGGCCCCACAATGAGCAGTTCTTC. The entire variable domain, with the rest obtained from reference TRBV7-8 and TRBJ2-1, is as follows: GAGVSQSPRYKVAKRGQDVALRCDPISGHVSLFWYQQALGQGPEFLTYFQNEAQLDKSGLPSDRFFAERPEGSVSTLKIQRTQQEDSAVYLCASSQAKIAGGPHNEQFFGPGTRLTVL.

The chain recombines TRBV9 with TRBJ2-1, with TRBD2 identical over 8 bases. Germline lookup yields CDR1 SGDLS and CDR2 YYNGEE. V lost 3 bases to trimming and J lost 6 bases; unmatched junction nucleotides: 8. The CDR3 runs to 15 residues. In DNA, the CDR3 is TGTGCCAGCAGCGCACAAGAGCGGGAGCCCAATGAGCAGTTCTTC. Protein: CASSAQEREPNEQFF.

The rearrangement uses TRBV12-3 or TRBV12-4 and TRBJ2-3; D not certain. Trimming removed 4 bases from V and 6 bases from J, with 11 bases in between. This CDR3 spans 13 amino acids. CDR3 amino acids: CASSWRSRDTQYF. The CDR3 coding sequence is TGTGCCAGCAGTTGGCGGAGTCGTGATACGCAGTATTTT.

The J gene is TRBJ2-2, the V gene TRBV9, with 9 bases matching TRBD2. This CDR3 region has 14 residues. Germline assignment: CDR1 SGDLS and CDR2 YYNGEE. V was pared by 0 bases and J by 8 bases, with 2 bases of the junction left unmatched. CDR3 region: CASSVALAGGELFF. The CDR3 region has the DNA TGTGCCAGCAGCGTAGCCCTAGCGGGAGGGGAGCTGTTTTTT.

V gene TRBV19 combines with J gene TRBJ2-3; D is possibly TRBD2 (5 bases). Germline CDR1 and CDR2: LNHDA and SQIVND (reference sequence). With 3 bases removed from V and 0 bases from J, the gap between germline ends came to 10 bases. The CDR3 runs to 15 residues. CDR3 protein: CASSIIATSTDTQYF. The CDR3 DNA reads as TGTGCCAGTAGTATCATAGCGACTAGCACAGATACGCAGTATTTT.

This chain links TRBV27 with TRBJ1-2, with 8 bases lining up with TRBD1. The V gene end was trimmed by 5 bases and the J gene end by 4 bases; junction bases not matched to a gene: 12. CDR1 MNHEY and CDR2 SMNVEV come from the germline V gene (reference sequence). This CDR3 is built from 16 residues. The CDR3 sequence: CASSLDRAPSFYGYTF. In DNA form, the CDR3 reads TGTGCCAGCAGTCTGGACAGGGCCCCCTCTTTCTATGGCTACACCTTC.

The chain joins TRBV7-3 to TRBJ2-1; 10 nucleotides line up with TRBD2. J gave up 6 bases and V 5 bases, and 7 bases lay outside the gene matches. Per the germline V gene, CDR1 is SGHTA and CDR2 is FQGTGA. The CDR3 is made up of 15 amino acids. As DNA, the CDR3 is TGTGCCAGCAGCAAAGGGACTAGCGAGGTCAATGAGCAGTTCTTC. Translation: CASSKGTSEVNEQFF.

J is TRBJ1-6 and V is TRBV5-1, with 7 bases identical to TRBD1. J lost 7 bases, V lost 5 bases, and 9 bases had no gene match. The CDR3 consists of 15 residues. The germline V gene has CDR1 SGHRS and CDR2 YFSETQ. The CDR3 spells CASRRGDSDNSPLHF. In DNA, the CDR3 is TGCGCCAGCAGGCGGGGGGACAGTGACAATTCACCCCTCCACTTT. The full variable domain, with the rest looked up from reference TRBV5-1 and TRBJ1-6, is KAGVTQTPRYLIKTRGQQVTLSCSPISGHRSVSWYQQTPGQGLQFLFEYFSETQRNKGNFPGRFSGRQFSNSRSEMNVSTLELGDSALYLCASRRGDSDNSPLHFGNGTRLTVT.

The rearrangement joins TRBV2 to TRBJ2-6; 8 nucleotides line up with TRBD1. The CDR3 is made up of 17 amino acids. Germline V gene sequence: CDR1 SNHLY, CDR2 FYNNEI. V lost 4 bases, J lost 2 bases, and 7 bases stayed unmatched. CDR3 amino acids: CASSVDRGDPGANVLTF. DNA of the CDR3: TGTGCCAGCAGTGTAGACAGGGGTGACCCTGGGGCCAACGTCCTGACTTTC.

This clone was recorded once. The chain combines TRBV7-8 with TRBJ2-2; TRBD2 matches at 9 bases. The V gene end was trimmed by 7 bases and the J gene end by 1 base; junction bases not matched to a gene: 16. The CDR3 spans 19 residues. Germline CDR1 and CDR2: SGHVS and FQNEAQ. The CDR3 loop is CASIPSGRTLPGNTGELFF. The CDR3 DNA follows: TGTGCCAGCATCCCCAGCGGGAGGACCTTGCCGGGGAACACCGGGGAGCTGTTTTTT. The full variable domain, with the rest looked up from reference TRBV7-8 and TRBJ2-2, is GAGVSQSPRYKVAKRGQDVALRCDPISGHVSLFWYQQALGQGPEFLTYFQNEAQLDKSGLPSDRFFAERPEGSVSTLKIQRTQQEDSAVYLCASIPSGRTLPGNTGELFFGEGSRLTVL.

This clone was observed a few times. V is TRBV29-1 and J is TRBJ2-1, with D unclear. This CDR3 has 13 residues. The germline V gene encodes CDR1 SQVTM and CDR2 ANQGSEA. Trimming took off 4 bases at V and 8 bases at J, with 15 bases between the two ends. The CDR3 nucleotides read TGCAGCGTTGTCCTCTCGCCCCGCGATGAGCAGTTCTTC. Translated: CSVVLSPRDEQFF.

The rearrangement joins TRBV27 to TRBJ2-7; 8 nucleotides agree with TRBD1. Germline lookup yields CDR1 MNHEY and CDR2 SMNVEV (reference sequence). The trim removed 5 bases at V and 1 base at J, leaving 10 bases unmatched. The CDR3 runs to 16 residues. CDR3 residues: CASSHDLGQASYEQYF. The CDR3 coding sequence is TGTGCCAGCAGTCACGACCTGGGACAGGCTTCCTACGAGCAGTACTTC.

V is TRBV7-8 and J is TRBJ2-7, with 7 bases fitting TRBD1. Germline-derived CDR1 and CDR2 are SGHVS and FQNEAQ. The junction had 5 bases not matched to a gene; V was cut back by 1 base and J by 2 bases. This CDR3 is 15 amino acids long. The CDR3 region is CASSLVRTGAYEQYF. As DNA, the CDR3 is TGTGCCAGCAGCTTAGTTCGCACAGGGGCCTACGAGCAGTACTTC.

The chain employs TRBV29-1 and TRBJ2-2, with 7 bases aligning to TRBD1. J lost 3 bases, V lost 7 bases, and 5 bases had no gene match. Germline CDR1 is SQVTM and CDR2 is ANQGSEA. This CDR3 region has 13 residues. For the CDR3, the DNA is TGCAGCGGAGGGACAGCGCACACCGGGGAGCTGTTTTTT. Translated: CSGGTAHTGELFF.

The CDR3 sequence: CASSHSGYVNTEAFF. Written as DNA, the CDR3 is TGTGCCAGCAGCCACTCAGGGTATGTGAACACTGAAGCTTTCTTT. This chain joins TRBV14 and TRBJ1-1; maybe TRBD1 (5 bases). The CDR3 runs 15 residues. The ends were cut back, 3 bases at V and 0 bases at J, with 11 bases in the middle. CDR1 is SGHDN and CDR2 is FVKESK in the germline V gene.

This clone was picked up one time. Germline and junction disagree at one end, which may indicate a read error. This sequence joins TRBV19 and TRBJ2-1, with unresolved D. Germline assignment: CDR1 LNHDA and CDR2 SQIVND (reference sequence). The CDR3 spans 13 residues. The CDR3 nucleotides are TGTGCCAGTAGTTTTCTCTCCTCCAATGAGCAGTTCTTC. Its protein product is CASSFLSSNEQFF.

This chain joins TRBV27 and TRBJ2-7; the D is unclear. Trimming cost V 4 bases and J 0 bases, with 7 bases left between them. The CDR3 runs to 13 residues. Germline V CDR1 and CDR2: MNHEY, SMNVEV (reference sequence). This CDR3 is CASSWQVSYEQYF. The CDR3, as DNA: TGTGCCAGCAGTTGGCAGGTCTCCTACGAGCAGTACTTC.

In regard to this clone: This sample includes further DNA sequences coding for the same CDR3. The CDR3 loop reads CASSPGGGNQPQHF. The CDR3 bases are TGTGCCAGCAGTCCTGGGGGGGGGAATCAGCCCCAGCATTTT. The V call is TRBV28, the J call TRBJ1-5; tentative D call: TRBD1 (5 bases). Germline CDR1 MDHEN, CDR2 SYDVKM. Trimming removed 5 bases at V and 4 bases at J, with 12 bases between. This CDR3 has 14 amino acids.

CDR3 region: CASSLNGEKLFF. CDR3 in DNA: TGTGCCAGCAGTTTGAACGGGGAAAAACTGTTTTTT. The chain combines TRBV28 with TRBJ1-4, with no clear D. Germline values: CDR1 MDHEN, CDR2 SYDVKM. The CDR3 totals 12 residues. The V end lost 3 bases, the J end lost 8 bases, and 7 bases lay between the germline ends.

This clone has only a few counts. The gene calls are TRBV24-1 and TRBJ2-1; 15 bases line up with TRBD2. Looked up from germline, CDR1 is KGHDR and CDR2 is SFDVKD. This CDR3 has 16 residues. Trimming cost V 11 bases and J 0 bases; bases outside gene matches: 4. CDR3 loop: CAIGTSGRSSYNEQFF. CDR3 sequence (DNA): TGTGCCATCGGGACTAGCGGGAGGTCCTCCTACAATGAGCAGTTCTTC.

This chain links TRBV10-1 with TRBJ1-6, with 8 bases identical to TRBD1. The CDR3 loop spans 15 amino acids. Germline trimming cut 2 bases from V and 6 bases from J; bases unmatched to any gene: 3. CDR1 and CDR2 from the germline V gene are WNHNN and SYGVQD (reference sequence). This CDR3 reads CASSETGQGNSPLHF. The CDR3 DNA follows: TGCGCCAGCAGTGAGACTGGACAGGGTAATTCACCCCTCCACTTT.